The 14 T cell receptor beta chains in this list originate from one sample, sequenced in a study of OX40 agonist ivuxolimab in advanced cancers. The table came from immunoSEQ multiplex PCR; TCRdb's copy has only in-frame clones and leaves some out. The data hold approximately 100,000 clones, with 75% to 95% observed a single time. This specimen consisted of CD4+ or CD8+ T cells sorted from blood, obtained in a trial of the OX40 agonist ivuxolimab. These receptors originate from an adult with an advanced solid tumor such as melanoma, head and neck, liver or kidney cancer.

CDR3 nucleotide sequence: TGTGCCAGCAGGGGGGGCGCAGGCGATACGCAGTATTTT. Amino acids: CASRGGAGDTQYF. J is TRBJ2-3 and V is TRBV28; D tentatively reads TRBD1 or TRBD2 (6 bases each). The CDR3 loop spans 13 amino acids. V dropped 6 bases and J dropped 6 bases, with 13 bases sitting between them. Germline values: CDR1 MDHEN, CDR2 SYDVKM.

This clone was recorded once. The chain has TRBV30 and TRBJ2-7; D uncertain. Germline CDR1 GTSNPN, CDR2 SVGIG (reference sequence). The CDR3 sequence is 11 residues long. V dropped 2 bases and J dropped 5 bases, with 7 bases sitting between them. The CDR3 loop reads CAWSFGHEQYF. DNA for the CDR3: TGTGCCTGGAGTTTCGGTCACGAGCAGTACTTC. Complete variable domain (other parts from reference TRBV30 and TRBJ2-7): SQTIHQWPATLVQPVGSPLSLECTVEGTSNPNLYWYRQAAGRGLQLLFYSVGIGQISSEVPQNLSASRPQDRQFILSSKKLLLSDSGFYLCAWSFGHEQYFGPGTRLTVT.

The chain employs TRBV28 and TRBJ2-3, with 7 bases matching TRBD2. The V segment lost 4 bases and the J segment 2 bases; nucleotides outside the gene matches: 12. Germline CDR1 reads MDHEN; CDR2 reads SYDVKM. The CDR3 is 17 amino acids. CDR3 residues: CASSSPKAGVSTDTQYF. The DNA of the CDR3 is TGTGCCAGCAGTTCCCCGAAGGCGGGAGTATCCACAGATACGCAGTATTTT.

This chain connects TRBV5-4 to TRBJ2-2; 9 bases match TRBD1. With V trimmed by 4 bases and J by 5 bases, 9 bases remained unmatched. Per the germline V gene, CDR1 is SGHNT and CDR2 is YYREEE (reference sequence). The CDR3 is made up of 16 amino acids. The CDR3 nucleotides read TGTGCCAGCAGCAAAGGACAGGGGCGTCTTACCGGGGAGCTGTTTTTT. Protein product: CASSKGQGRLTGELFF.

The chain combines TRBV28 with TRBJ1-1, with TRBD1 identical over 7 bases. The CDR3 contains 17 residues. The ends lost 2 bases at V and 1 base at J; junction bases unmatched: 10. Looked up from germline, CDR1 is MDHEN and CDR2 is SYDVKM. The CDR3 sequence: CASSLAPSRGGNTEAFF. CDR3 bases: TGTGCCAGCAGTTTAGCTCCGAGCAGGGGGGGGAACACTGAAGCTTTCTTT.

The CDR3 DNA reads as TGTGCCAGCAGCGTAGATACAGGGTGGTACAATGAGCAGTTCTTC. Translation: CASSVDTGWYNEQFF. The chain is built from TRBV9 and TRBJ2-1, with TRBD1 as a possible D gene (6 bases). The CDR3 sequence is 15 residues long. Trimming removed 0 bases from V and 4 bases from J, with 11 bases in between. Per germline, CDR1 SGDLS and CDR2 YYNGEE.

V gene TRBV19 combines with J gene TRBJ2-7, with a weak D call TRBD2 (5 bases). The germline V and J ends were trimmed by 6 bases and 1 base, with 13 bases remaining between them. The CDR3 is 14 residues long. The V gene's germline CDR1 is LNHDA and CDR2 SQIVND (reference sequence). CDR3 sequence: CASRPTGLSYEQYF. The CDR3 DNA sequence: TGTGCCAGTAGACCGACCGGACTGTCCTACGAGCAGTACTTC.

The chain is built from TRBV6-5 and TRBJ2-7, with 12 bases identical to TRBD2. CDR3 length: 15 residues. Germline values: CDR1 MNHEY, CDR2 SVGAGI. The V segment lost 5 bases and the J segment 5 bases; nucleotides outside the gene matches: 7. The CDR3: CASSPLAGGENEQYF. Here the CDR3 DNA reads TGTGCCAGCAGTCCCCTAGCGGGAGGGGAAAACGAGCAGTACTTC.

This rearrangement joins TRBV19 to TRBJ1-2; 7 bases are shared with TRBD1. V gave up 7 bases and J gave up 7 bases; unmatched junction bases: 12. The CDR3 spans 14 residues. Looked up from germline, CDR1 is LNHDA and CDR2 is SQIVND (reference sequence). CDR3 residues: CASTPRGQGFGYTF. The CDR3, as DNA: TGTGCCAGTACCCCTAGGGGGCAGGGGTTTGGCTACACCTTC.

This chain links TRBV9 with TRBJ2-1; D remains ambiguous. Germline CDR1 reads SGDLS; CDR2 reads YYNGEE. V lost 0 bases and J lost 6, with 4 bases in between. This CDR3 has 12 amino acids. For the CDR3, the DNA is TGTGCCAGCAGCGTAGGTACCAATGAGCAGTTCTTC. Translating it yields CASSVGTNEQFF.

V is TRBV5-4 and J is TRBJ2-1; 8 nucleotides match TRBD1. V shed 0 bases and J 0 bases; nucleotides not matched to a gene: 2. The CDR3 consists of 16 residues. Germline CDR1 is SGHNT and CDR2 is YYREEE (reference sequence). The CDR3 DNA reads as TGTGCCAGCAGCTTGGCCGGGACAGGCTCCTACAATGAGCAGTTCTTC. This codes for CASSLAGTGSYNEQFF.

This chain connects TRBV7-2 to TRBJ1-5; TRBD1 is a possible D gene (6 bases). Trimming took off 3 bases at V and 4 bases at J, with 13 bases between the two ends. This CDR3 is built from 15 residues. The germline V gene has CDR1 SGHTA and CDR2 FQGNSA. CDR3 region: CASSFGQGWNQPQHF. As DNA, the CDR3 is TGTGCCAGCAGCTTCGGGCAGGGGTGGAATCAGCCCCAGCATTTT.

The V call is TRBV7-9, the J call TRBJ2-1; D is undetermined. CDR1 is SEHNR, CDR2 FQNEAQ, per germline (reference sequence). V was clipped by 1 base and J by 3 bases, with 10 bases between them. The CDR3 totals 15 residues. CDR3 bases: TGTGCCAGCAGCTTAGTGGCTTATCACTACAATGAGCAGTTCTTC. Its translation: CASSLVAYHYNEQFF.

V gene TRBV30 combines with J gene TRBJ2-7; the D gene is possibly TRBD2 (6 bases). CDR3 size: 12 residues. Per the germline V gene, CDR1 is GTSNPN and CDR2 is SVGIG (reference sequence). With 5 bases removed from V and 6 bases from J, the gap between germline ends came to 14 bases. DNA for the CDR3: TGTGCCTGGTGCCCTCTGGGAGGCGAGCAGTACTTC. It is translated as CAWCPLGGEQYF.